This entry describes one T cell receptor (beta chain). Its antigen remains unknown. Germline is not matched at one junction end, which may reflect a read error. The length of the CDR3 is 13 residues. CDR1 is MGHDK and CDR2 is SYGVNS in the germline V gene. This record belongs to a study of shared clonotypes between healthy human individuals. The study's findings and limits: Only blood samples were collected, and tissue repertoires likely differ. Naive subsets, compared against memory subsets, generally had larger estimated richness values.

Sequencing was performed with immunoSEQ multiplex PCR; in TCRdb, only in-frame clones are kept and a portion is missing. This table has about 1.5 million clones, roughly 98% appearing once. Both subsets, CD45RA+ naive and CD45RA-negative memory, were split from the CD4+ cells. This chain joins TRBV25-1 and TRBJ1-4; no definite D call. The sequenced material came from naive CD4+ T cells sorted from blood. Subset indicated: CD45RA+ positively selected. The receptor comes from a man younger than 40 in good health. This CDR3 reads CASGEGINEKLFF. As DNA, the CDR3 is TGTGCCAGCGGTGAAGGGATTAATGAAAAACTGTTTTTT.